This is a list of T cell receptor beta chains from one sample in a study of blood T cell repertoires in COVID-19. Only in-frame clones appear in the TCRdb table, and some are missing; sequencing was by immunoSEQ multiplex PCR. The sample records tens of thousands of clones, 80% being singletons. The sample was peripheral blood. All receptors come from a human donor in a cohort sampled during active COVID-19. Both conserved end residues are part of each CDR3. Each record gives: V gene, CDR3 length, J gene, CDR3 protein.

v_call: TRBV7-2; cdr3_length: 16; j_call: TRBJ1-5; cdr3_aa: CASSLQGTASNQPQHF
v_call: TRBV19; cdr3_length: 15; j_call: TRBJ2-7; cdr3_aa: CASSIGQLSSYEQYF
v_call: TRBV7-2; cdr3_length: 17; j_call: TRBJ2-3; cdr3_aa: CASSRPSGGPRTDTQYF
v_call: TRBV11-3; cdr3_length: 15; j_call: TRBJ1-6; cdr3_aa: CASSPQGLRNSPLHF
v_call: TRBV5-6; cdr3_length: 16; j_call: TRBJ2-1; cdr3_aa: CASSLGLAGGTQEQFF
v_call: TRBV6-5; cdr3_length: 14; j_call: TRBJ1-1; cdr3_aa: CASSYRGPNTEAFF
v_call: TRBV7-9; cdr3_length: 11; j_call: TRBJ1-1; cdr3_aa: CASSFSARAFF
v_call: TRBV5-1; cdr3_length: 17; j_call: TRBJ2-1; cdr3_aa: CASSLGPSGGQGNEQFF
v_call: TRBV30; cdr3_length: 15; j_call: TRBJ1-5; cdr3_aa: CAWSVAGNGNQPQHF
v_call: TRBV21-1; cdr3_length: 16; j_call: TRBJ1-1; cdr3_aa: CASSKKQGGINTEAFF
v_call: TRBV11-3; cdr3_length: 16; j_call: TRBJ2-3; cdr3_aa: CASSSGGQPATDTQYF
v_call: TRBV7-9; cdr3_length: 14; j_call: TRBJ1-1; cdr3_aa: CASSLALTDTEAFF
v_call: TRBV23-1; cdr3_length: 14; j_call: TRBJ2-3; cdr3_aa: CASSQSRGTDTQYF
v_call: TRBV7-9; cdr3_length: 14; j_call: TRBJ1-1; cdr3_aa: CASSLGVVYTEAFF
v_call: TRBV14; cdr3_length: 20; j_call: TRBJ2-1; cdr3_aa: CASSQAQGHASSGYYNEQFF
v_call: TRBV2; cdr3_length: 14; j_call: TRBJ1-1; cdr3_aa: CASRGQGTSTEAFF
v_call: TRBV27; cdr3_length: 20; j_call: TRBJ2-4; cdr3_aa: CASSLRQGLRGEIAKNIQYF
v_call: TRBV12-3/TRBV12-4; cdr3_length: 13; j_call: TRBJ2-5; cdr3_aa: CASSRQGVETQYF
v_call: TRBV28; cdr3_length: 14; j_call: TRBJ1-4; cdr3_aa: CASSLPGGGEKLFF
v_call: TRBV7-9; cdr3_length: 16; j_call: TRBJ1-4; cdr3_aa: CASSLSTPAGGEKLFF
v_call: TRBV10-3; cdr3_length: 14; j_call: TRBJ1-3; cdr3_aa: CAISEVQGGNTIYF
v_call: TRBV3-1/TRBV3-2; cdr3_length: 16; j_call: TRBJ2-3; cdr3_aa: CASSQDSGLSTDTQYF
v_call: TRBV2; cdr3_length: 15; j_call: TRBJ2-4; cdr3_aa: CASSSGGAAKNIQYF
v_call: TRBV7-2; cdr3_length: 16; j_call: TRBJ2-7; cdr3_aa: CASSLSTRTGTYEQYF